This TCR beta chain comes out of a study of tissue T cells after allogeneic stem cell transplantation (dated by TCRdb to 2022 to 2024). Regarding the study in general: Fewer than ten adult allo-HCT recipients with steroid-refractory GVHD were prospectively enrolled in a research-autopsy study over a roughly three-year period. Every GVHD patient got a graft from a donor, with four grafts unmodified and three CD34-selected to deplete T cells. Five GVHD patients had pre-transplant PBMCs available, and those PBMCs were of recipient origin. Using research autopsies of patients with and without GVHD, plus mouse models of GVHD, the study profiled TCR beta repertoires across many tissues. In viably preserved blood and marrow, CD3+ T cells were flow-sorted if cell numbers allowed, whereas smaller samples went directly to DNA extraction. Gastrointestinal GVHD was present in all GVHD patients, several lines of GVHD-directed therapy were administered to all GVHD patients, and skin involvement was additionally present in several GVHD patients. The human arm was conducted as a prospective observational study, and neither blinding nor randomization was performed.

General conclusions and limits of the study: Which tissue TCRs were alloreactive or antigen-specific was not determined in the study, and some clones might have been persisting host cells. Only a few T cell clones appeared in more than one patient, yet motif-based clustering showed tissue-specific repertoire signatures that were shared between patients. In both patients and mice, only a limited portion of the TCR repertoire detected in tissues was captured by blood and spleen T cells. Within patients, how anatomically similar the tissues were was a key factor in shaping TCR repertoire composition, regardless of disease or transplant status. Sampling depth was acknowledged as a limitation, and the patient cohort was both small and clinically heterogeneous.

The library came from the immunoSEQ multiplex PCR assay. Adaptive Biotechnologies performed TCRbeta CDR3 sequencing at survey depth and reported CDR3 sequences, V/J genes, productive frequency, and template counts. TCR beta CDR3 regions were amplified from genomic DNA instead of RNA. For the original study's pipeline: Jensen-Shannon divergence was used to quantify pairwise repertoire overlap between tissues, with a value of 1 meaning complete divergence and a value of 0 meaning identical repertoires. Tissues were grouped by single-linkage agglomerative hierarchical clustering of pairwise JSD values, and the clustering results were shown as dendrograms. GLIPH2 was applied to all patient samples using simulation_depth 1000, kmer_min_depth 3, and cdr3_length_cutoff 8, and only groups with more than two unique CDR3s were retained. A standardized tissue-overlap score was generated by extrapolating Jaccard GLIPH-group overlap across patients to a standard repertoire size of 1000 clones. Linear mixed-effect models, with tissue as a fixed effect and individual as a random effect, were used to test how diversity related to clinical or experimental variables. Not all clones reach the TCRdb copy of this immuneACCESS table, which keeps in-frame sequences only. Checked studies attribute under half of the gap to unresolved V genes and leave the rest unexplained. The V and J calls and clone size come from that table; D and trimming were worked out from the DNA. Within this sample are some 28,000 clones, with about 85% of them counted one time only. The ten largest clones take up over 3% of the sample.

Deletion took 3 bases off V and 7 bases off J, with a span of 10 bases between the germline ends. CDR1 is given as MGHDK and CDR2 as SYGVNS, both from the germline V gene. Spanning cysteine to phenylalanine, the CDR3 consists of 13 amino acids. Just the 39-base CDR3 DNA is kept, in frame starting at base 1. As regards this clone: Its antigen remains unidentified. Base quality data are lacking; no much larger clone is found one base away.

The time point label, as the study defines it: recipient (host-origin) PBMCs collected before allo-HCT. This specimen was blood, taken before transplantation. This chain is built from TRBV25-1 and TRBJ2-1; the D segment cannot be called with confidence. The TCR comes from a woman aged 18 to 49 who later had graft-versus-host disease after an allogeneic stem cell transplant. The DNA is TGTGCCAGCAGTGAGGGATCTAGGAATGAGCAGTTCTTC. Its amino acids are CASSEGSRNEQFF.